Listed here are 20 T cell receptor beta chains from one sample, sequenced in a study of T cells and copy number aberrations in small-cell lung cancer. Clones were sequenced by immunoSEQ multiplex PCR, and TCRdb holds only the in-frame ones, with some missing. The sample includes about 730 clones, about 88% of them seen just once. Material: tumor tissue. The source of these receptors is a man in his 60s with small cell lung cancer.

This chain uses TRBV9 with TRBJ2-3, with TRBD2 identical over 7 bases. In germline, CDR1 is SGDLS, CDR2 YYNGEE. The CDR3 length is 17 residues. After removal of 0 bases from V and 6 bases from J, the junction contained 13 bases not matched to a gene. The CDR3 loop is CASSVAGTTGTTDTQYF. CDR3 sequence (DNA): TGTGCCAGCAGCGTAGCCGGGACTACAGGAACTACGGATACGCAGTATTTT. Based on the CDR3 plus reference TRBV9 and TRBJ2-3, the full variable domain is DSGVTQTPKHLITATGQRVTLRCSPRSGDLSVYWYQQSLDQGLQFLIQYYNGEERAKGNILERFSAQQFPDLHSELNLSSLELGDSALYFCASSVAGTTGTTDTQYFGPGTRLTVL.

The J gene is TRBJ2-3, the V gene TRBV7-9, with D unclear. V dropped 2 bases and J dropped 4 bases, with 7 bases sitting between them. There are 13 residues in the CDR3. The germline gives CDR1 SEHNR, CDR2 FQNEAQ (reference sequence). CDR3 sequence (DNA): TGTGCCAGCAGCTTATTAACGCCAGATACGCAGTATTTT. The encoded protein is CASSLLTPDTQYF.

In this sample, this clone turned up once. This rearrangement joins TRBV27 to TRBJ2-7, with D possibly TRBD1 on 5 matching bases. The germline V and J ends were trimmed by 1 base and 3 bases, with 13 bases remaining between them. The germline V gene encodes CDR1 MNHEY and CDR2 SMNVEV (reference sequence). The CDR3 contains 15 residues. The CDR3 protein is CASSLLPGRDYEQYF. DNA of the CDR3: TGTGCCAGCAGTTTATTGCCAGGGCGTGACTACGAGCAGTACTTC.

The chain combines TRBV4-3 with TRBJ2-3; no clear D gene. Trimming removed 1 base at V and 0 bases at J, with 8 bases between. The CDR3 consists of 15 residues. CDR1 is LGHNA and CDR2 is YSLEER in the germline V gene. The CDR3 here is CASSQARMSTDTQYF. The CDR3 DNA reads as TGCGCCAGCAGCCAAGCCCGGATGAGCACAGATACGCAGTATTTT.

V usage is TRBV7-8 and J usage is TRBJ1-2; 9 bases are a match to TRBD1. CDR3 size: 12 residues. The germline CDR1 and CDR2 sequences are SGHVS and FQNEAQ. Trimming at V came to 3 bases and at J to 7 bases, leaving 0 bases not matched to a gene. DNA for the CDR3: TGTGCCAGCAGCTTGGACAGGGGTGGCTACACCTTC. Translation: CASSLDRGGYTF.

The rearrangement joins TRBV12-5 to TRBJ2-1, with 10 bases aligning to TRBD2. Looked up from germline, CDR1 is LGHNT and CDR2 is FRNRAP. Trimming cost V 2 bases and J 9 bases; bases outside gene matches: 4. CDR3 length: 14 residues. The CDR3 spells CASGLSGRASEQFF. CDR3 bases: TGTGCTAGTGGTTTGAGCGGGAGGGCTAGTGAGCAGTTCTTC.

V and J are TRBV30 and TRBJ2-4; 7 nucleotides agree with TRBD2. The CDR3 is made up of 12 amino acids. The ends lost 8 bases at V and 7 bases at J; junction bases unmatched: 8. The germline CDR1 and CDR2 sequences are GTSNPN and SVGIG (reference sequence). The DNA of the CDR3 is TGTGCCCAAGCGGGAAACGACAACATTCAGTACTTC. Translation gives CAQAGNDNIQYF.

The chain recombines TRBV11-3 with TRBJ1-5, with a weak D call TRBD1 (5 bases). The germline CDR1 and CDR2 sequences are SGHNT and YENEEA. CDR3 length: 14 residues. Between the trimmed V and J ends, which lost 2 bases and 1 base, there was a span of 6 bases. In nucleotides, the CDR3 is TGTGCCAGCAGCTTACAGGGAAGCAATCAGCCCCAGCATTTT. This codes for CASSLQGSNQPQHF. Full variable domain (missing parts from reference TRBV11-3 and TRBJ1-5): EAGVVQSPRYKIIEKKQPVAFWCNPISGHNTLYWYLQNLGQGPELLIRYENEEAVDDSQLPKDRFSAERLKGVDSTLKIQPAELGDSAVYLCASSLQGSNQPQHFGDGTRLSIL.

This sequence joins TRBV7-2 and TRBJ2-5; D gene uncertain. CDR1 SGHTA and CDR2 FQGNSA come from the germline V gene. V dropped 5 bases and J dropped 5 bases, with 6 bases sitting between them. The length of the CDR3 is 11 residues. The CDR3, as DNA: TGTGCCAGCAGCCCGGCGGAGACCCAGTACTTC. Its protein is CASSPAETQYF. Based on the CDR3 plus reference TRBV7-2 and TRBJ2-5, the full variable domain is GAGVSQSPSNKVTEKGKDVELRCDPISGHTALYWYRQSLGQGLEFLIYFQGNSAPDKSGLPSDRFSAERTGGSVSTLTIQRTQQEDSAVYLCASSPAETQYFGPGTRLLVL.

This clone was observed once. The CDR3, as DNA: TGTGCCAGCAGCTTGGGTTTTGAAGACGAGCAGTACTTC. Its translation is CASSLGFEDEQYF. This chain connects TRBV5-6 to TRBJ2-7, with unresolved D. Trimming stripped 0 bases from V and 5 bases from J, with 9 bases between. CDR3 size: 13 residues. The germline gives CDR1 SGHDT, CDR2 YYEEEE.

This clone was detected only a few times. The chain carries TRBV28 and TRBJ2-5; 7 nucleotides line up with TRBD1. The CDR3 is 12 amino acids. V was pared by 10 bases and J by 4 bases, with 6 bases of the junction left unmatched. CDR1 is MDHEN and CDR2 is SYDVKM in the germline V gene. CDR3 sequence: CATVTGLETQYF. CDR3 in DNA: TGTGCCACCGTGACAGGGTTAGAGACCCAGTACTTC.

A single count supports this clone. The chain joins TRBV5-4 to TRBJ2-3; 12 nucleotides align to TRBD2. The CDR3 totals 15 residues. The J segment lost 5 bases and the V segment lost 5 bases, leaving 6 bases of the junction unmatched. Germline values: CDR1 SGHNT, CDR2 YYREEE (reference sequence). CDR3 amino acids: CASSPSGRGLDTQYF. The CDR3 DNA reads as TGTGCCAGCAGTCCTAGCGGGAGGGGGTTAGATACGCAGTATTTT.

This clone was seen only once. V is TRBV28 and J is TRBJ1-5; 9 bases are shared with TRBD1. The CDR3 is made up of 14 amino acids. Germline lookup yields CDR1 MDHEN and CDR2 SYDVKM. Trimming at V came to 10 bases and at J to 6 bases, leaving 10 bases not matched to a gene. CDR3 nucleotide sequence: TGTGCCACCATACAGGGGGCTATAAGTCAGCCCCAGCATTTT. This encodes CATIQGAISQPQHF.

The V and J genes are TRBV4-1 and TRBJ2-1; 7 nucleotides align to TRBD2. J was trimmed by 9 bases and V by 0 bases; bases with no gene match: 11. Germline loops: CDR1 MGHRA, CDR2 YSYEKL. The CDR3 length is 16 residues. Here the CDR3 reads CASSQERLAALGEQFF. The CDR3, as DNA: TGCGCCAGCAGCCAAGAAAGGCTAGCGGCCCTCGGTGAGCAGTTCTTC.

The chain links TRBV28 to TRBJ1-2; possibly TRBD1 for D (5 bases). Germline V gene data show CDR1 as MDHEN and CDR2 as SYDVKM. V was shortened by 6 bases and J by 2 bases, with 16 bases between the two germline ends. The CDR3 sequence is 15 residues long. The CDR3 DNA is TGTGCCAGCAGAATTCGTGGGACTTCCAACTATGGCTACACCTTC. Translating gives CASRIRGTSNYGYTF.

This chain links TRBV4-3 with TRBJ2-7, with D perhaps TRBD1 (5 bases). Trimming pared 0 bases from V and 3 bases from J, leaving 15 bases between. The CDR3 has 16 amino acids. Per the germline V gene, CDR1 is LGHNA and CDR2 is YSLEER. CDR3 amino acids: CASSQEGLPRYYEQYF. The DNA for the CDR3 is TGCGCCAGCAGCCAAGAGGGGCTCCCAAGATACTACGAGCAGTACTTC.

This clone was detected only a few times. V gene TRBV28 combines with J gene TRBJ2-1, with D possibly TRBD1 on 6 matching bases. This CDR3 is 16 amino acids long. Germline V lookup: CDR1 MDHEN, CDR2 SYDVKM. Trimming left V 5 bases short and J 0 bases short, with 14 bases between. The CDR3 DNA reads TGTGCCAGCAGTACAAAGACAGGCCGCTCCTACAATGAGCAGTTCTTC. Translated: CASSTKTGRSYNEQFF.

The chain recombines TRBV20-1 with TRBJ2-7; D may be TRBD1 (6 bases). V was cut by 2 bases and J by 5 bases, with 7 bases left in between. The CDR3 totals 11 residues. Germline values: CDR1 DFQATT, CDR2 SNEGSKA (reference sequence). This CDR3 reads CSARQGNEQYF. For the CDR3, the DNA is TGCAGTGCTAGACAGGGGAACGAGCAGTACTTC.

Comments on this clone: One end of the junction does not line up with germline, which may come from a read error. The chain recombines TRBV13 with TRBJ2-7, with D perhaps given as TRBD1 or TRBD2 (5 bases each). CDR1 is PRHDT, CDR2 FYEKMQ, per germline (reference sequence). CDR3 size: 12 residues. In DNA, the CDR3 is TGTGCCAGCAGCTTAGGTGGGACCGAGCAATACTTC. This codes for CASSLGGTEQYF.

The J gene is TRBJ1-6, the V gene TRBV4-3; D is uncertain. Germline V gene sequence: CDR1 LGHNA, CDR2 YSLEER. V gave up 5 bases and J gave up 10 bases, with 15 bases separating them. CDR3 size: 14 residues. The CDR3 loop reads CASSWGGRFSPLHF. The CDR3 DNA sequence: TGCGCCAGCAGCTGGGGAGGAAGGTTCTCACCCCTCCACTTT.